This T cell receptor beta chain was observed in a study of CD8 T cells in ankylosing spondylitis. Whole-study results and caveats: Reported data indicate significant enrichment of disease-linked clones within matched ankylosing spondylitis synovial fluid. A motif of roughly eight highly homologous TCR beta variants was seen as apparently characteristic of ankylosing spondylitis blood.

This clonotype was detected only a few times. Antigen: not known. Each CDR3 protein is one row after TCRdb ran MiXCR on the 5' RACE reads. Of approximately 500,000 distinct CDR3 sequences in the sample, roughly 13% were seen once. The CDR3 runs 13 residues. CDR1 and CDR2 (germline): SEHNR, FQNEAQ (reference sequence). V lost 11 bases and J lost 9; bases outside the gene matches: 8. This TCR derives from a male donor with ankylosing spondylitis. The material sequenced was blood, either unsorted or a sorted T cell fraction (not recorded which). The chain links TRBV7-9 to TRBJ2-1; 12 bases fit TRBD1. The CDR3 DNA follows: TGTGCCTCCCAAGGGACAGGGGGCGGTGAGCAGTTCTTC. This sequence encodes CASQGTGGGEQFF.